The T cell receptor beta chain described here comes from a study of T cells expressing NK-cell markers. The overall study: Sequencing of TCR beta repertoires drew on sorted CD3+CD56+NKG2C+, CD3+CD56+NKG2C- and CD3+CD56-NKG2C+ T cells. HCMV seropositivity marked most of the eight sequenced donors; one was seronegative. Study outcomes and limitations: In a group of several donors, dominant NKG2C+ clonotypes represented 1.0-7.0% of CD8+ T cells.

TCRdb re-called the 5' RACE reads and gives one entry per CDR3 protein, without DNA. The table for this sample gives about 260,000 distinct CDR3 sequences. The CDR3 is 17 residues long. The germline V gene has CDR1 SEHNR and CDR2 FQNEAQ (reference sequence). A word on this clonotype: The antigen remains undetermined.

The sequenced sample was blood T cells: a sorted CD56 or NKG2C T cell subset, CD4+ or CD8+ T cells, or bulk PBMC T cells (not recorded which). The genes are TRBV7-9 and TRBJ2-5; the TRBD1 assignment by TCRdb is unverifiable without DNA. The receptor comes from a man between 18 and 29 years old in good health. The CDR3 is CASSLIGVQGVAETQYF.